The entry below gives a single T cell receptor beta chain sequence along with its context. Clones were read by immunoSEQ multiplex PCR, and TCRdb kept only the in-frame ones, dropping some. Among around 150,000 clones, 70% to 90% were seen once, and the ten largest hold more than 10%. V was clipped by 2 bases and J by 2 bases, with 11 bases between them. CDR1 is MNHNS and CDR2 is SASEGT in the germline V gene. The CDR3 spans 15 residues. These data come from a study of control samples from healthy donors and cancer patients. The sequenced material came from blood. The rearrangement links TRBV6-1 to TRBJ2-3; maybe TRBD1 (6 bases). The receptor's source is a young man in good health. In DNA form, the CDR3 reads TGTGCCAGCAGTGAAAGAACAGGGCTCACAGATACGCAGTATTTT. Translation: CASSERTGLTDTQYF.